A selection of T cell receptor beta chains follows, all from one sample in a study of CD8 T cells in Susac syndrome. TCRdb ran MiXCR on the immunoSEQ multiplex PCR reads and lists one entry per CDR3 protein. This sample has some 130,000 distinct CDR3 sequences; around 93% occur once, and the top ten carry roughly 0.17%. The sequenced sample was CD8+ T cells from PBMCs. These receptors were taken from a human donor with Susac syndrome. The CDR3 runs from the conserved cysteine through the conserved F or W. A D gene is named only where the DNA matches it firmly. Rows may omit the clone size; those that give it use once, few, many or a size class.

D gene	clone size	J gene	V gene	CDR3 DNA	CDR3 protein
TRBD2	-	TRBJ2-1	TRBV5-1	TGCGCCAGCAGCTTGGGACTAGCGGGAAGTGAGCAGTTCTTC	CASSLGLAGSEQFF
-	once	TRBJ2-1	TRBV20-1	TGCAGTGCCGTCGGGGCTCACAATGAGCAGTTCTTC	CSAVGAHNEQFF
TRBD1	once	TRBJ1-2	TRBV7-8	TGTGCCAGCAGCGAAGAAGAACCGGGACAGAGTCATTTTTATGGCTACACCTTC	CASSEEEPGQSHFYGYTF
-	-	TRBJ2-7	TRBV27	TGTGCCAGCAGTTCCCTTCAGGGTACATCCTACGAGCAGTACTTC	CASSSLQGTSYEQYF
-	-	TRBJ1-1	TRBV29-1	TGCAGCGCCGAGAACAGGCGGAACACTGAAGCTTTCTTT	CSAENRRNTEAFF
-	-	TRBJ1-2	TRBV5-1	TGCGCCAGCAGCTTGGGCGAAGGTTCAGGTGTCTATGGCTACACCTTC	CASSLGEGSGVYGYTF
-	-	TRBJ2-7	TRBV11-2	TGTGCCAGCAGCTTTGGAGGCCACGAGCAGTACTTC	CASSFGGHEQYF
-	-	TRBJ1-2	TRBV12-3/TRBV12-4	TGTGCCAGCAGTTTAGGGGTCCCAGTGGGCTACACCTTC	CASSLGVPVGYTF
-	-	TRBJ2-1	TRBV14	TGTGCCAGCAGCCAAATTCCGACAGGTCCCATCTACAATGAGCAGTTCTTC	CASSQIPTGPIYNEQFF
TRBD2	-	TRBJ2-1	TRBV7-3	TGTGCCAGCAGAGATAGCGGGAGGGGGAATGAGCAGTTCTTC	CASRDSGRGNEQFF
-	-	TRBJ1-1	TRBV7-9	TGTGCCAGCAGCTTAGGGTATGAAGCTTTCTTT	CASSLGYEAFF
TRBD2	-	TRBJ2-7	TRBV20-1	TGCAGTGCTAGAGGGACTAGTTATTACGAGCAGTACTTC	CSARGTSYYEQYF
-	-	TRBJ2-3	TRBV24-1	TGTGCCACCAGTGATTTCCTAGAACCCCGGGACAGCACAGATACGCAGTATTTT	CATSDFLEPRDSTDTQYF
TRBD1	-	TRBJ2-1	TRBV6-2/TRBV6-3	TGTGCCAGCAGTGGAGGGACAGGGTCCGAGCAGTTCTTC	CASSGGTGSEQFF
TRBD2	-	TRBJ2-7	TRBV20-1	TGCAGTGCTGGGACTAGCGGGAGCTCCTACGAGCAGTACTTC	CSAGTSGSSYEQYF
TRBD2	-	TRBJ2-2	TRBV25-1	TGTGCCAGCAGCACCCCGGGAGGGTACACCGGGGAGCTGTTTTTT	CASSTPGGYTGELFF
-	-	TRBJ1-5	TRBV2	TGTGCCAGCAGTGTTCTGGGGACGGATAGCAATCAGCCCCAGCATTTT	CASSVLGTDSNQPQHF
-	-	TRBJ2-1	TRBV30	TGTGCCTTATACTCTCACACCAACAATGAGCAGTTCTTC	CALYSHTNNEQFF
-	once	TRBJ2-1	TRBV12-3/TRBV12-4	TGTGCCAGCAGTTTAGGGGCGAACTATGAGCAGTTCTTC	CASSLGANYEQFF
-	-	TRBJ2-7	TRBV10-3	TGTGCCATCAGTGATCAGAGCTACTACGAGCAGTACTTC	CAISDQSYYEQYF
-	-	TRBJ2-1	TRBV12-3/TRBV12-4	TGTGCCAGCAGTTTAGTCGGTAGGGATGAGCAGTTCTTC	CASSLVGRDEQFF
-	-	TRBJ1-4	TRBV9	TGTGCCAGCAGCGTAGGAGGGAATGAAAAACTGTTTTTT	CASSVGGNEKLFF
TRBD2	-	TRBJ2-3	TRBV6-5	TGTGCCAGCAGTTATGCGGGGGACACAGATACGCAGTATTTT	CASSYAGDTDTQYF
-	once	TRBJ2-1	TRBV14	TGTGCCAGCAGCCAAGGAACTAGCAGTTACAATGAGCAGTTCTTC	CASSQGTSSYNEQFF
-	-	TRBJ1-1	TRBV12-3/TRBV12-4	TGTGCCAGCAGTTTCGGGGACGGTGAAGCTTTCTTT	CASSFGDGEAFF
-	-	TRBJ1-4	TRBV29-1	TGCAGCGCCCGGGACCCAGTTAATGAAAAACTGTTTTTT	CSARDPVNEKLFF
TRBD1	few	TRBJ2-7	TRBV25-1	TGTGCCAGCAGTGTCCGGGACAGGGGGCTTCACGAGCAGTACTTC	CASSVRDRGLHEQYF
-	-	TRBJ2-2	TRBV4-1	TGCGCCAGCAGCCAAGTAAAATCGGCGACCGGGGAGCTGTTTTTT	CASSQVKSATGELFF
-	once	TRBJ1-1	TRBV30	TGTGCCTGGGAGAATCCTGAAGCTTTCTTT	CAWENPEAFF
-	-	TRBJ2-5	TRBV7-6	TGTGCCAGCAGCCGAAAGCACCAAGAGACCCAGTACTTC	CASSRKHQETQYF
-	few	TRBJ2-7	TRBV27	TGTGCCAGCAGTCTCGGCAGGGCCTACGAGCAGTACTTC	CASSLGRAYEQYF
-	-	TRBJ2-2	TRBV2	TGTGCCAGCAATAGCGCCCAGAACACCGGGGAGCTGTTTTTT	CASNSAQNTGELFF
-	-	TRBJ1-2	TRBV29-1	TGCAGCGTCCCCCGTGTGACCAACTATGGCTACACCTTC	CSVPRVTNYGYTF
-	-	TRBJ1-2	TRBV14	TGTGCCAGCAGCCAATACAGGATAGCTTTC	CASSQYRIAF
TRBD1	-	TRBJ1-5	TRBV7-9	TGTGCCAGCAGCCAGGGACAGGTAAATCAGCCCCAGCATTTT	CASSQGQVNQPQHF